The sequence of this TCR beta chain was determined in a study of T cells in Graves' hyperthyroidism and ophthalmopathy. The CDR3 runs to 16 residues. The V and J ends lost 6 bases and 5 bases, in that order; junction bases with no gene match: 5. Germline V gives CDR1 ENHRY, CDR2 SYGVKD. Concerning this clonotype itself: Its specificity is not known.

Findings and limits, study-wide: The model forecast ophthalmopathy, anticipating it by a median approximately 6.2 months before onset. The blood repertoire included most of the expanded thyroid clonotypes above 0.001.

Amplification of TCR beta CDR3 regions used RNA as the template. Primed by the HTBI set, a first-round RT-PCR was run on the TCR CDR3. From the multiplex PCR reads, TCRdb called clonotypes with MiXCR, one entry per CDR3 protein. The repertoire holds about 570,000 distinct CDR3 sequences, with roughly 50% as singletons. Diagnosis relied on clinical symptoms, serum thyroxine and TRAb, thyroid ultrasound and orbital computed tomography. Source material: peripheral blood or thyroid tissue (not recorded which). The chain recombines TRBV10-3 with TRBJ2-2, with 14 bases that match TRBD2. The source is an adult woman with Graves' disease, either hyperthyroidism or ophthalmopathy (not recorded which). This chain's CDR3 is CAIRGGLAGVTGELFF. The CDR3 DNA reads as TGTGCCATCAGGGGGGGACTAGCGGGAGTAACCGGGGAGCTGTTTTTT.